This T cell receptor (beta chain) emerged from a study of neoadjuvant nivolumab and ipilimumab in lung cancer. The repertoire was sequenced with immunoSEQ multiplex PCR; TCRdb's copy has only in-frame clones and lacks some. The table has around 30,000 clones, 65% to 85% seen once. Whole-study results and caveats: Blood richness before therapy tracked richness in tumors resected after neoadjuvant therapy.

Concerning this clone: Its target is not known.

Trimming removed 3 bases from V and 5 bases from J, with 10 bases in between. This CDR3 contains 14 residues. Looked up from germline, CDR1 is SGHTA and CDR2 is FQGNSA. The receptor's source is an adult with non-small cell lung cancer. The source was peripheral blood, collected before neoadjuvant nivolumab, alone or with ipilimumab. This chain connects TRBV7-2 to TRBJ2-2; D perhaps matches TRBD1 (5 bases). The CDR3: CASSFSQGTGELFF. CDR3 bases: TGTGCCAGCAGCTTCAGCCAGGGTACCGGGGAGCTGTTTTTT.